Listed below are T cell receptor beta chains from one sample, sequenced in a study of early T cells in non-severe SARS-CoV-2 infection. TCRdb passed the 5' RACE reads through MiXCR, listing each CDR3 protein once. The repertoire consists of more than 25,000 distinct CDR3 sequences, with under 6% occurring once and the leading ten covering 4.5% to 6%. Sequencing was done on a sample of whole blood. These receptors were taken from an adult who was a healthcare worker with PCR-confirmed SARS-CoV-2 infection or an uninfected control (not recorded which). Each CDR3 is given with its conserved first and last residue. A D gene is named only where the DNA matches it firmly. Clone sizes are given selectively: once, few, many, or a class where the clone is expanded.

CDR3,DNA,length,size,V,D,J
CASSLRRGETQYF,TGTGCCAGCAGTTTAAGAAGGGGAGAGACCCAGTACTTC,13,few,TRBV27,NA,TRBJ2-5
CASTSQRRSNQPQHF,TGTGCCAGTACCAGTCAAAGACGCAGCAATCAGCCCCAGCATTTT,15,many,TRBV19,NA,TRBJ1-5
CASSLGNSPLHF,TGTGCCAGCAGTTTGGGTAATTCACCCCTCCACTTT,12,NA,TRBV12-3/TRBV12-4,NA,TRBJ1-6
CAWSPGRGYTF,TGTGCCTGGAGTCCAGGGAGAGGCTACACCTTC,11,many,TRBV30,NA,TRBJ1-2
CVSSDREDTQYF,TGTGTCAGCAGTGACAGGGAGGATACGCAGTATTTT,12,few,TRBV7-6,TRBD1,TRBJ2-3
CATSDSSMPNQPQHF,TGTGCCACCAGTGACAGTAGCATGCCGAATCAGCCCCAGCATTTT,15,many,TRBV24-1,NA,TRBJ1-5
CASSLRRGGEETQYF,TGTGCCAGCAGTTTACGGCGGGGGGGCGAGGAGACCCAGTACTTC,15,many,TRBV12-3/TRBV12-4,TRBD2,TRBJ2-5
CASSPPRRSYGYTF,TGTGCCAGCAGCCCACCCCGGCGGTCCTATGGCTACACCTTC,14,many,TRBV7-6,NA,TRBJ1-2
CATSDFTGRQYF,TGTGCCACCAGTGATTTCACGGGCCGGCAGTACTTC,12,many,TRBV24-1,NA,TRBJ2-7
CSPRTGTGRLRAFF,TGCAGTCCTCGAACCGGGACAGGTAGGCTTCGAGCTTTCTTT,14,medium-sized,TRBV20-1,TRBD1,TRBJ1-1
CSVTTGGYGYTF,TGCAGCGTGACGACAGGGGGCTATGGCTACACCTTC,12,many,TRBV29-1,TRBD1,TRBJ1-2
CASSFRGRVGKLFF,TGTGCCAGCAGTTTTCGTGGCAGGGTGGGAAAACTGTTTTTT,14,many,TRBV12-3/TRBV12-4,NA,TRBJ1-4
CSARVRGRGADTQYF,TGCAGTGCTAGAGTAAGGGGGCGAGGAGCAGATACGCAGTATTTT,15,many,TRBV20-1,TRBD1,TRBJ2-3
CASSYRSGQQETQYF,TGTGCCAGCAGTTACCGTAGCGGGCAGCAAGAGACCCAGTACTTC,15,few,TRBV6-2/TRBV6-3,TRBD2,TRBJ2-5
CASSFRASGDNEQFF,TGTGCCAGCAGCTTTCGGGCTAGCGGGGACAATGAGCAGTTCTTC,15,many,TRBV7-6,TRBD2,TRBJ2-1
CASSYTVVAGGPKYF,TGTGCCAGCAGTTACACCGTCGTAGCGGGGGGGCCCAAGTACTTC,15,few,TRBV6-5,TRBD2,TRBJ2-5
CASSRDRVSSTDTQYF,TGTGCCAGCAGCAGAGACAGAGTATCTTCCACAGATACGCAGTATTTT,16,many,TRBV7-2,NA,TRBJ2-3
CASSTSHKQGWDTQYF,TGTGCCAGCAGCACGTCCCATAAACAGGGCTGGGATACGCAGTATTTT,16,many,TRBV7-9,NA,TRBJ2-3
CSARDWEESSYNEQFF,TGCAGTGCTAGAGATTGGGAGGAGAGCTCCTACAATGAGCAGTTCTTC,16,NA,TRBV20-1,NA,TRBJ2-1
CSAISGQETQYF,TGCAGTGCTATATCGGGGCAAGAGACCCAGTACTTC,12,many,TRBV20-1,NA,TRBJ2-5
CASSLVSYGYTF,TGTGCCAGCAGCTTGGTCAGCTATGGCTACACCTTC,12,many,TRBV7-2,NA,TRBJ1-2
CASSQFLTDTQYF,TGTGCCAGCAGCCAGTTTCTTACAGATACGCAGTATTTT,13,many,TRBV3-1,NA,TRBJ2-3
CASSYMGEGKSYNEQFF,TGTGCCAGCAGTTACATGGGGGAGGGGAAATCCTACAATGAGCAGTTCTTC,17,many,TRBV6-5,TRBD2,TRBJ2-1
CASSLLRREGTEAFF,TGTGCCAGCAGCTTGTTACGAAGGGAGGGCACTGAAGCTTTCTTT,15,few,TRBV7-2,NA,TRBJ1-1
CASSLGTSYYEQYF,TGTGCCAGCAGCTTAGGGACTAGCTACTACGAGCAGTACTTC,14,NA,TRBV7-6,TRBD2,TRBJ2-7
CASSSDRTDTQYF,TGTGCCAGCTCGTCGGACAGGACAGATACGCAGTATTTT,13,many,TRBV18,TRBD1,TRBJ2-3
CASSLSASSYNEQFF,TGTGCCAGCAGCTTAAGCGCGAGCTCCTACAATGAGCAGTTCTTC,15,many,TRBV7-9,NA,TRBJ2-1
CSVVAGSGNTIYF,TGCAGCGTTGTAGCAGGGAGCGGAAACACCATATATTTT,13,once,TRBV29-1,NA,TRBJ1-3
CASSSTGGHYNEQFF,TGTGCCAGCAGCTCGACAGGGGGCCACTACAATGAGCAGTTCTTC,15,few,TRBV7-3,TRBD1,TRBJ2-1
CASSPDGGSGAFF,TGTGCCAGCAGCCCAGATGGTGGTTCCGGAGCTTTCTTT,13,many,TRBV7-9,NA,TRBJ1-1
CSAASAGGTDTQYF,TGCAGTGCCGCTTCAGCGGGGGGCACAGATACGCAGTATTTT,14,many,TRBV20-1,TRBD2,TRBJ2-3
CASSLHSLDTEAFF,TGTGCCAGCAGCTTACATTCACTGGACACTGAAGCTTTCTTT,14,medium-sized,TRBV7-9,NA,TRBJ1-1
CASSLTGQGNPPLHF,TGTGCCAGCAGCTTAACCGGACAGGGGAATCCACCCCTCCACTTT,15,once,TRBV5-5,TRBD1,TRBJ1-6